These 2 T cell receptor beta chains were all obtained from the same sample, sequenced in a study of response to subunit inactivated influenza vaccine. Via MiXCR, TCRdb re-called the RT-PCR reads, giving one row per CDR3 protein. The sample has about 500,000 distinct CDR3 sequences; more than 15% are singletons. The input for sequencing was CD4+ T cells sorted from PBMCs, taken around 25 months after vaccination. The receptor source for this set is a man in his fifties or sixties who received an inactivated influenza vaccine.

This clonotype was detected only a few times. This chain links TRBV28 with TRBJ2-2; D may be TRBD2 (6 bases). Germline-derived CDR1 and CDR2 are MDHEN and SYDVKM. The CDR3 totals 16 residues. Trimming removed 4 bases at V and 0 bases at J, with 12 bases between. The CDR3, as DNA: TGTGCCAGCAGTTCTCACGGGGGATCGAACACCGGGGAGCTGTTTTTT. Translated: CASSSHGGSNTGELFF.

A note on this clonotype: The junction departs from the called germline gene at one end, perhaps through a read error. The chain has TRBV7-7 and TRBJ2-7, with 14 bases identical to TRBD2. From germline, CDR1 is SSHAT and CDR2 FNYEAQ (reference sequence). The CDR3 is made up of 14 amino acids. CDR3 protein: CASSSGLAGGEQYF. In DNA, the CDR3 is TGTGCTAGCAGCTCAGGACTAGCGGGGGGTGAGCAGTACTTC.